Given below is one T cell receptor (beta chain) in context. The germline V gene has CDR1 LGHNA and CDR2 YSLEER. The junction had 3 bases not matched to a gene; V was cut back by 0 bases and J by 2 bases. The CDR3 extends over 15 amino acids. The sample comes from a study of molecular identifiers for immune sequencing clone quantification. Study context: For replicates, RNA isolated from about 19,000 or 110,000 naive CD8 cells was divided into five portions, of which four were sequenced.

Construction of naive CD8 libraries employed roughly 18,000 to 1,100,000 sorted cells together with 10%, 30% or 50% RNA. Methods described previously were used for bulk TCR libraries, and listed TCR primers were applied. TCRdb re-called the PCR reads with MiXCR, one entry per CDR3 protein. The data show approximately 630,000 distinct CDR3 sequences, approximately 24% seen once. This rearrangement joins TRBV4-3 to TRBJ2-7; TRBD1 agrees at 8 bases. The sequence derives from a human donor in good health. Some libraries in this study had Jurkat cell RNA spiked in. Sequencing was performed on naive CD8+ T cells from blood, with Jurkat cell RNA spiked in. Subset: FACS-sorted CD8+CD4-CCR7+CD45RA+ naive T cells. In nucleotides, the CDR3 is TGCGCCAGCAGCCAAGATGCACAGGGGGCCTACGAGCAGTACTTC. It translates to CASSQDAQGAYEQYF.